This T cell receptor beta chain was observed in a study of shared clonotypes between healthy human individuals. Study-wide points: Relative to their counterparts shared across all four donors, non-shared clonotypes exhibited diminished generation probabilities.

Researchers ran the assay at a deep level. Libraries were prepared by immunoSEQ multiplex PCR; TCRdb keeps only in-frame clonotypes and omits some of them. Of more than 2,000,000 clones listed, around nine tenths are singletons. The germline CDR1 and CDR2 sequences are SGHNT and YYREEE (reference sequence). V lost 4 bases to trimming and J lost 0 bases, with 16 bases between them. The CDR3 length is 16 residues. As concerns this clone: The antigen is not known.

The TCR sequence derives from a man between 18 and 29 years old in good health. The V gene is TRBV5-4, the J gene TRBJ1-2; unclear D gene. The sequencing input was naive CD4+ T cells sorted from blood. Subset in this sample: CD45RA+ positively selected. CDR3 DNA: TGTGCCAGCAGCCCCCGTGGCGGGGAAACTAACTATGGCTACACCTTC. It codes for CASSPRGGETNYGYTF. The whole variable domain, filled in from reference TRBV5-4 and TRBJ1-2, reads ETGVTQSPTHLIKTRGQQVTLRCSSQSGHNTVSWYQQALGQGPQFIFQYYREEENGRGNFPPRFSGLQFPNYSSELNVNALELDDSALYLCASSPRGGETNYGYTFGSGTRLTVV.